This is a list of T cell receptor beta chains from one sample in a study of blood T cells in healthy people across ages. TCRdb re-derived calls from the 5' RACE reads in MiXCR, one entry per CDR3 protein. The sample lists under 1,000,000 distinct CDR3 sequences; about 46% were seen once. Sequencing input: blood. The receptors originated from a man older than 75 in good health. The CDR3 runs from the conserved cysteine through the conserved F or W. The order of the fields is D gene, clone size, J gene, CDR3 length, V gene, CDR3 DNA, CDR3 protein. D genes are given only for firm matches. Rows may omit the clone size; those that give it use once, few, many or a size class.

d_call: .
clone_size: .
j_call: TRBJ2-1
cdr3_length: 13
v_call: TRBV4-2
cdr3_nt: TGTGCCAGCAGCCAAGTGGGGGAACGACTGCGGTTCTTC
cdr3_aa: CASSQVGERLRFF

d_call: TRBD1
clone_size: .
j_call: TRBJ2-1
cdr3_length: 16
v_call: TRBV6-2/TRBV6-3
cdr3_nt: TGTGCCAGCAGTTTACTTACAGGGGGCGGGAATGATGAGCAGTTCTTC
cdr3_aa: CASSLLTGGGNDEQFF

d_call: .
clone_size: .
j_call: TRBJ2-1
cdr3_length: 17
v_call: TRBV27
cdr3_nt: TGTGCCAGCAGTTTATTAGGTGGGGTCTCTTTCTACAATGAGCAGTTCTTC
cdr3_aa: CASSLLGGVSFYNEQFF

d_call: TRBD2
clone_size: once
j_call: TRBJ2-5
cdr3_length: 15
v_call: TRBV6-2/TRBV6-3
cdr3_nt: TGTGCCAGCACCCGAGGGACTAGCGGGGTAGAGACCCAGTACTTC
cdr3_aa: CASTRGTSGVETQYF

d_call: .
clone_size: few
j_call: TRBJ2-3
cdr3_length: 17
v_call: TRBV6-6
cdr3_nt: TGTGCCAGCAGTTATCCGACGGGGCGGACGGACACAGATACGCAGTATTTT
cdr3_aa: CASSYPTGRTDTDTQYF

d_call: TRBD1
clone_size: many
j_call: TRBJ2-7
cdr3_length: 17
v_call: TRBV29-1
cdr3_nt: TGCAGCGTTGAAGAGCAGGCAGGGGGCGTCGGATCCTACGAGCAGTACTTC
cdr3_aa: CSVEEQAGGVGSYEQYF

d_call: .
clone_size: .
j_call: TRBJ2-6
cdr3_length: 17
v_call: TRBV11-2
cdr3_nt: TGTGCCAGCAGCTCCAAGGGGGGGAGCTCTGGGGCCAACGTCCTGACTTTC
cdr3_aa: CASSSKGGSSGANVLTF

d_call: .
clone_size: few
j_call: TRBJ2-3
cdr3_length: 15
v_call: TRBV7-2
cdr3_nt: TGTGCCAGCAGAGACGGAAAAACAACCACAGATACGCAGTATTTT
cdr3_aa: CASRDGKTTTDTQYF

d_call: .
clone_size: few
j_call: TRBJ1-6
cdr3_length: 14
v_call: TRBV7-9
cdr3_nt: TGTGCCAGCAGCTTGGGCGGTCTTGGTTCACCCCTCCACTTT
cdr3_aa: CASSLGGLGSPLHF

d_call: .
clone_size: .
j_call: TRBJ1-4
cdr3_length: 15
v_call: TRBV7-8
cdr3_nt: TGTGCCAGCAGCTTAGGGCGCAGCCTGAATGAAAAACTGTTTTTT
cdr3_aa: CASSLGRSLNEKLFF

d_call: TRBD2
clone_size: .
j_call: TRBJ2-3
cdr3_length: 16
v_call: TRBV15
cdr3_nt: TGTGCCACCAGCCCCCGACTAGCGCCTAGCACAGATACGCAGTATTTT
cdr3_aa: CATSPRLAPSTDTQYF

d_call: .
clone_size: .
j_call: TRBJ2-7
cdr3_length: 13
v_call: TRBV27
cdr3_nt: TGTGCCAGCAGTGACTATCTCTCCTACGAGCAGTACTTC
cdr3_aa: CASSDYLSYEQYF

d_call: .
clone_size: few
j_call: TRBJ2-3
cdr3_length: 13
v_call: TRBV7-2
cdr3_nt: TGTGCCAGCAGCTTATCACAGGAGGATACGCAGTATTTT
cdr3_aa: CASSLSQEDTQYF

d_call: TRBD1
clone_size: few
j_call: TRBJ1-6
cdr3_length: 15
v_call: TRBV20-1
cdr3_nt: TGCAGTGCCCAAAATCAGGGGGCCAGGAATTCACCCCTCCACTTT
cdr3_aa: CSAQNQGARNSPLHF

d_call: TRBD1
clone_size: .
j_call: TRBJ1-2
cdr3_length: 15
v_call: TRBV19
cdr3_nt: TGTGCCAGTAGTACCACACAGGGGTCCAACTATGGCTACACCTTC
cdr3_aa: CASSTTQGSNYGYTF

d_call: .
clone_size: few
j_call: TRBJ2-1
cdr3_length: 15
v_call: TRBV10-3
cdr3_nt: TGTGCCATCAGTGAGGTGGGTAGCGTCTACAATGAGCAGTTCTTC
cdr3_aa: CAISEVGSVYNEQFF

d_call: .
clone_size: .
j_call: TRBJ1-2
cdr3_length: 14
v_call: TRBV28
cdr3_nt: TGTGCCGGCAGTTCTAGCCCCATCAACTATGGCTACACCTTC
cdr3_aa: CAGSSSPINYGYTF

d_call: .
clone_size: .
j_call: TRBJ1-2
cdr3_length: 13
v_call: TRBV12-3/TRBV12-4
cdr3_nt: TGTGCCAGCAGTCCGACCGACGGGTATGGCTACACCTTC
cdr3_aa: CASSPTDGYGYTF

d_call: .
clone_size: .
j_call: TRBJ2-7
cdr3_length: 16
v_call: TRBV7-2
cdr3_nt: TGTGCCAGCAGCTTAGGGATCCAGGGCCTATCCTACGAGCAGTACTTC
cdr3_aa: CASSLGIQGLSYEQYF

d_call: .
clone_size: .
j_call: TRBJ2-1
cdr3_length: 12
v_call: TRBV20-1
cdr3_nt: TGCAGTGCTAGGATGCGGGACATTGAGCAGTTCTTC
cdr3_aa: CSARMRDIEQFF

d_call: TRBD2
clone_size: .
j_call: TRBJ2-4
cdr3_length: 17
v_call: TRBV5-1
cdr3_nt: TGCGCCAGCAGCTTGGTCGGACTAGTTGAGGCTAAAAACATTCAGTACTTC
cdr3_aa: CASSLVGLVEAKNIQYF

d_call: .
clone_size: .
j_call: TRBJ2-7
cdr3_length: 13
v_call: TRBV28
cdr3_nt: TGTGCCAGCACCGCTCAGCCCTCCTACGAGCAGTACTTC
cdr3_aa: CASTAQPSYEQYF

d_call: TRBD1
clone_size: once
j_call: TRBJ1-6
cdr3_length: 14
v_call: TRBV12-3/TRBV12-4
cdr3_nt: TGTGCCAGCAGTTGGGGGACAGGGGAATCACCCCTCCACTTT
cdr3_aa: CASSWGTGESPLHF

d_call: TRBD2
clone_size: .
j_call: TRBJ2-7
cdr3_length: 13
v_call: TRBV10-3
cdr3_nt: TGTGCCATCAAAGGGGACCAGCGGGGCGAGCAGTACTTC
cdr3_aa: CAIKGDQRGEQYF

d_call: TRBD2
clone_size: .
j_call: TRBJ2-1
cdr3_length: 15
v_call: TRBV7-8
cdr3_nt: TGTGCCAGCAGCAACCCCGGGGAGCGGGGCAATGAGCAGTTCTTC
cdr3_aa: CASSNPGERGNEQFF

d_call: .
clone_size: once
j_call: TRBJ2-7
cdr3_length: 12
v_call: TRBV29-1
cdr3_nt: TGCAGCTACCGACGGGGAGGTTACGAGCAGTACTTC
cdr3_aa: CSYRRGGYEQYF

d_call: .
clone_size: .
j_call: TRBJ2-6
cdr3_length: 14
v_call: TRBV6-2/TRBV6-3
cdr3_nt: TGTGCCAGCAGTTACAGGGACACCGCCAACGTCCTGACTTTC
cdr3_aa: CASSYRDTANVLTF

d_call: TRBD2
clone_size: once
j_call: TRBJ2-1
cdr3_length: 20
v_call: TRBV4-3
cdr3_nt: TGCGCCAGCAGCCAAGAGGGTCTAGCGGGGGCGAGGAGCTCCTACAATGAGCAGTTCTTC
cdr3_aa: CASSQEGLAGARSSYNEQFF

d_call: TRBD1
clone_size: .
j_call: TRBJ2-7
cdr3_length: 13
v_call: TRBV29-1
cdr3_nt: TGCAGCGTTGAAAGGGACAGGGTCCACGAGCAGTACTTC
cdr3_aa: CSVERDRVHEQYF

d_call: .
clone_size: .
j_call: TRBJ2-3
cdr3_length: 15
v_call: TRBV5-1
cdr3_nt: TGCGCCAGCAGCCCCTCGGGGAGGATCACAGATACGCAGTATTTT
cdr3_aa: CASSPSGRITDTQYF

d_call: .
clone_size: .
j_call: TRBJ1-2
cdr3_length: 15
v_call: TRBV28
cdr3_nt: TGTGCCAGCAGTTTAATTGCGGGGGATTTCGATGGCTACACCTTC
cdr3_aa: CASSLIAGDFDGYTF